The table lists the clone carrying this TCR beta chain with many counts. No antigen is known for it. This sample was taken from a study of neurological immune-mediated disorders. Study-wide results and limits: Phylogenetic analysis grouped 18 of 34 multiple sclerosis patients' repertoires together, suggesting a possible repertoire signature.

Libraries used 2 million unsorted PBMCs kept frozen in RNAlater. The making of cDNA relied on 5'RACE with 10-nucleotide random UMIs. TCRdb re-called the 5' RACE reads with MiXCR, one entry per CDR3 protein. The table includes 46,000 or so distinct CDR3 sequences, roughly 4.1% detected once. The clonotype comes from a woman aged 55-70 years with multiple sclerosis. The specimen sequenced was PBMCs.

CDR3 DNA sequence: TGTGCCAGCAGCATGGGACTAGTCTCAGATACGCAGTATTTT. It is translated as CASSMGLVSDTQYF. The V gene is TRBV7-2, the J gene TRBJ2-3; 8 nucleotides align to TRBD2. The J segment lost 4 bases and the V segment lost 5 bases, leaving 5 bases of the junction unmatched. The CDR3 extends over 14 amino acids. Germline assignment: CDR1 SGHTA and CDR2 FQGNSA.